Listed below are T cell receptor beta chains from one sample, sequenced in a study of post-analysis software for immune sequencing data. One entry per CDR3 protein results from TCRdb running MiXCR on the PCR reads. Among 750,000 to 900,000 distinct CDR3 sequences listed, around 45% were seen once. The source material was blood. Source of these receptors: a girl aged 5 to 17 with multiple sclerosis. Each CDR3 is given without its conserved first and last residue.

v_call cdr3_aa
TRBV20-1 SARPVSGSIRETQY
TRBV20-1 SARDWGEQF
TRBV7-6 ASSLANREVNTGELF
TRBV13 ASSLGQGNHEQY
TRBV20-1 SARTPGTSIHNEQF
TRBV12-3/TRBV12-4 ASSLSGDSYGYT
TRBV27 ASSLNGYQETQY
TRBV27 ASSLGTGLRTQY
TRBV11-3 ASSLDAVYNEQC
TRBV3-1 ASSQPLTSGAQETQY
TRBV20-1 SAKPFGRESYEQY
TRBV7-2 ASSLALRLNSPLH
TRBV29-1 STDPLFRSYNEQF
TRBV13 ASSLMVGELSSTDTQY
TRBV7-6 ASGLAGAREQY
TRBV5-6 ASSLVFFGQSGYT
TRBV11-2 ASSLGTAFGNEQF
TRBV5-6 ASSLEGGLGTEAF
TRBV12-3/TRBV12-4 ASSLEGQGPTLYGYT
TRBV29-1 SVGGRYTGTEAF
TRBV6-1 ASTVQIAGVGEQY
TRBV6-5 ASSYSRGPMDTQY
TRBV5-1 ASSQGQGQKTQY
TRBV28 ASSWDTGNEQF
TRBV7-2 ASSSSRETQY
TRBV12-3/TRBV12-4 ASSLLLAGIDTQY
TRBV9 ASSVAGGANVLT
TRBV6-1 ASSEGQINTEAF
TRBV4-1 ASSQDGTGGFTGAF
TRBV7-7 ASSLLAGVSNEQF
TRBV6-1 ASSPREIAGNEQF
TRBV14 ASSHTARYGYT
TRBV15 ATSGTATPYNEQY
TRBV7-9 ASSIHRAGVPGYNEQF
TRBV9 ASSYAGTSNYEQY
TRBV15 ATSRVAGQDADTQY
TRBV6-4 ASSEKVNNEQF
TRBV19 ASSIVPSGIYNEQF
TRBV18 ASSPPMVAGGSDTQY
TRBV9 ASSSRPKSLANQPQH
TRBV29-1 SVEDLGGVGDNEQF
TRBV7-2 ASSSDLTSLETQY
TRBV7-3 ASSFDGQGCNEQY
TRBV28 ASSFGTARGYT
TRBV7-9 ASSLNSLAGDADTQY
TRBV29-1 SVAPGQRYLNTEAF
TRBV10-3 AISGVGQGTYEQY
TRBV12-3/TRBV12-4 ASSSTGPSTEAF
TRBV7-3 ASSLTPIQGGETQY
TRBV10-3 AISAPQQKGLGLAVYEQY
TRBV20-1 SASGRATGELF
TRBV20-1 SATAGTYGYT
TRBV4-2 ASSQRQDYGYT
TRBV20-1 SATPLAGVDNEQF
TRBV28 ASSSSTNTGELF
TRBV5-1 ASSRLAGDVKTQY
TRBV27 TSSSFTGTGDHQPQH
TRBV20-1 SARDAGTQY
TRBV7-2 ASILLAGATSGANVLT
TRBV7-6 ASSLDGGLSEQF